Below, one T cell receptor (beta chain) is given with its context. Its antigen is not yet known. Qualities for individual bases were not recorded, and no much larger clone is one base off. Measured from the cysteine to the phenylalanine, the CDR3 is 14 residues long. Solely the CDR3 DNA is kept, with 42 bases framed from the first base. V gives up 6 bases and J gives up 2 bases, and the segment between their germline ends measures 13 bases. CDR1 and CDR2, looked up from the germline V gene, are SQVTM and ANQGSEA. The protocol used for the library was 5' RACE. These reads were obtained on an Illumina HiSeq 2000. A universal primer binding site was added through template switching, and the final cDNA carried a unique molecular identifier so that TCR cDNA molecules could be counted accurately. First-strand cDNA for TCR alpha and beta chains was synthesized from specific primers in the conserved constant-segment region. To control for contamination, every cDNA library carried two barcodes: a SMART-Mk sample barcode plus Illumina barcodes. TruSeq adapter sequences, together with Illumina sample barcodes, were added in two successive PCR steps. TCR alpha and beta cDNA libraries were sequenced on the Illumina HiSeq platform with custom primers. The original pipeline was this. MiGEC processed the raw reads to extract unique molecular identifiers, while MiXCR was used to determine the CDR3 positions. Recombination models were inferred per individual with the repgenHMM and IGoR tools using an EM algorithm. Shared clonotype analysis was performed with the tcR package in R, normalizing sharing by the product of cloneset sizes. To study raw recombination without the effects of thymic and clonal selection, out-of-frame nonproductive sequences were analyzed. The raw public data were reprocessed by TCRdb itself: fastp quality trimming at Q25, MiXCR clonotype calling, in-frame beta chains only. Merged by CDR3 protein, the rows form single entries marked with the most common genes and DNA. The V and J calls and clone size come from TCRdb's table, not from the authors' own analysis. This sample lists 1,800,000 or so distinct CDR3 sequences; 32% were detected once. In total, the top ten clones hold under 0.35% of the sample.

This entry comes from a study of identical twins (dated by TCRdb to the mid-2010s). Regarding the study in general: To test whether fetal clonotypes persist, the study used deep sequencing on TCR alpha and beta repertoires from monozygotic twins, unrelated adults of various ages, and cord blood. Replicate twin experiments were performed at different times using different library preparation protocols to rule out contamination. What the research found in general, with its limitations: Out-of-frame TCR alpha sharing in monozygotic twins was systematically underestimated by recombination models, whereas sharing between unrelated individuals was in agreement with the recombination models. Compared with coincidental sharing between unrelated individuals, out-of-frame TCR alpha sequences shared between twins had an excess of sequences with low generation probability. Excess twin sharing in beta out-of-frame sequences was weaker because fewer shared sequences lowered the signal-to-noise ratio. Zero-insertion analyses could be partly confounded by invariant T cells such as MAIT and iNKT, although diverse VJ usage argued against such confounding for most clonotypes. Because the same donors could not be followed over many years, the conclusions relied on cross-sectional statistical analysis. Fewer insertions were carried by abundant cord blood beta clonotypes, a similar but weaker trend appeared in young adult naive repertoires, and no such trend appeared in memory repertoires.

Only healthy Caucasian donors were included. The rearranged chain carries TRBV29-1 and TRBJ2-2, with TRBD1 perhaps the D gene, on 6 matching bases. The sequence was collected from a newborn girl in good health. The sample taken for sequencing was cord blood. CDR3 loop: CSVVTGLNTGELFF. The sequence in DNA is TGCAGCGTCGTAACAGGGCTAAACACCGGGGAGCTGTTTTTT.